This T cell receptor (beta chain) was sequenced in a study of CD8 T cells in Susac syndrome. Germline V gene lookup returns CDR1 MNHEY and CDR2 SVGEGT. The ends were cut back, 6 bases at V and 2 bases at J, with 19 bases in the middle. The CDR3 sequence is 16 residues long. Random hexamers primed reverse transcription of about 0.45 to 1 ug RNA. TCRdb reanalysed the immunoSEQ multiplex PCR reads using MiXCR and keeps one entry per CDR3 protein. The data show roughly 150,000 distinct CDR3 sequences, over 90% seen once. The table lists this clonotype with a count of one. The sequenced sample consisted of CD8+ T cells from PBMCs. The sequence was collected from a human donor with Susac syndrome. The chain uses TRBV6-2 or TRBV6-3 and TRBJ2-5, with a weak D call TRBD1 (5 bases). Here the CDR3 DNA reads TGTGCCAGCAGAGATACTGTTAGGGCAGGGCAAGAGACCCAGTACTTC. Its translation is CASRDTVRAGQETQYF.